A selection of T cell receptor beta chains follows, all from one sample in a study of cytomegalovirus exposure and HLA in healthy donors. TCRdb's copy holds only in-frame clones and misses some; the assay was immunoSEQ multiplex PCR. The sample consists of around 90,000 clones, about four fifths of them appearing once. The sequenced material came from PBMCs. All receptors come from a man aged 50-59 years in good health and CMV-seronegative. The CDR3 runs from the conserved cysteine through the conserved F or W. The D gene is left open where the match is weak. Size is omitted from some rows. Given values are once, few, many or a class for expanded clones.

v_gene,d_gene,j_gene,len,abundance,CDR3aa,CDR3nt
TRBV19,-,TRBJ2-3,14,-,CASRHEWSSDTQYF,TGTGCCAGTAGGCATGAGTGGTCCTCAGATACGCAGTATTTT
TRBV2,-,TRBJ2-3,15,-,CASSELLRSTDTQYF,TGTGCCAGCAGTGAGTTATTGAGAAGCACAGATACGCAGTATTTT
TRBV9,TRBD1,TRBJ1-1,16,once,CASSAPATGMNTEAFF,TGTGCCAGCAGCGCCCCCGCGACAGGGATGAACACTGAAGCTTTCTTT
TRBV6-1,-,TRBJ1-4,14,medium-sized,CASSDSRGLEKLFF,TGTGCCAGCAGTGATAGTCGGGGTTTAGAAAAACTGTTTTTT
TRBV28,TRBD2,TRBJ2-2,15,once,CASSRLAGGPGELFF,TGTGCCAGCAGCAGACTAGCGGGAGGGCCCGGGGAGCTGTTTTTT
TRBV5-1,TRBD1,TRBJ2-7,16,-,CASSLPATGVGYEQYF,TGCGCCAGCAGCTTGCCTGCGACAGGGGTCGGCTACGAGCAGTACTTC
TRBV28,TRBD1,TRBJ2-1,16,-,CASSSIPRGRGNEQFF,TGTGCCAGCAGTTCCATACCCAGGGGGAGAGGCAATGAGCAGTTCTTC
TRBV6-4,-,TRBJ2-1,14,once,CATRPRSSYNEQFF,TGTGCCACCCGGCCGAGGAGCTCCTACAATGAGCAGTTCTTC
TRBV2,TRBD1,TRBJ2-7,14,-,CASSGTGWSYEQYF,TGTGCCAGCAGTGGGACAGGGTGGTCCTACGAGCAGTACTTC
TRBV5-1,TRBD2,TRBJ2-7,14,few,CASSAAGTSGEQYF,TGCGCCAGCAGCGCGGCCGGGACTAGCGGCGAGCAGTACTTC
TRBV6-1,TRBD1,TRBJ2-3,22,-,CASSEALRNTKARDRAPNTQYF,TGTGCCAGCAGTGAAGCGCTTCGGAACACCAAAGCGAGGGACAGGGCCCCGAATACGCAGTATTTT
TRBV5-1,-,TRBJ2-7,15,-,CASSLAAGAAYEQYF,TGCGCCAGCAGCTTGGCGGCGGGCGCGGCCTACGAGCAGTACTTC
TRBV15,-,TRBJ1-5,14,-,CATSSGVLLQPQHF,TGTGCCACCAGCTCAGGGGTTTTGCTTCAGCCCCAGCATTTT
TRBV27,-,TRBJ2-1,16,-,CASSLVGGNSYNEQFF,TGTGCCAGCAGTTTAGTTGGCGGGAACTCCTACAATGAGCAGTTCTTC
TRBV5-4,-,TRBJ2-7,13,-,CASSLGGGREQYF,TGTGCCAGCAGCTTGGGGGGGGGCCGCGAGCAGTACTTC
TRBV7-3,TRBD1,TRBJ2-2,17,-,CASSQTRTGGRTGELFF,TGTGCCAGCAGCCAGACCCGGACAGGGGGTCGAACCGGGGAGCTGTTTTTT
TRBV7-2,-,TRBJ2-7,15,-,CASSLSQVGVAEQYF,TGTGCCAGCAGCTTATCCCAGGTCGGGGTTGCCGAGCAGTACTTC
TRBV10-3,TRBD2,TRBJ2-4,17,-,CAISESAGGVTKNIQYF,TGTGCCATCAGTGAGTCTGCGGGAGGGGTAACCAAAAACATTCAGTACTTC
TRBV5-4,TRBD2,TRBJ2-2,17,-,CASLTAGGAGGTGELFF,TGTGCCAGCTTAACAGCGGGGGGTGCGGGCGGCACCGGGGAGCTGTTTTTT
TRBV28,TRBD2,TRBJ2-1,13,-,CASSLAGGGEQFF,TGTGCCAGCAGTCTTGCGGGAGGCGGTGAGCAGTTCTTC
TRBV28,-,TRBJ1-5,15,-,CASNYGLGANQPQHF,TGTGCCAGCAATTACGGCTTGGGGGCTAATCAGCCCCAGCATTTT
TRBV14,-,TRBJ1-3,16,-,CASSPGGSNTGNTIYF,TGTGCCAGCAGCCCCGGGGGGAGCAATACTGGAAACACCATATATTTT
TRBV9,TRBD2,TRBJ2-1,15,-,CASSELAGERNEQFF,TGTGCCAGCAGCGAACTTGCGGGAGAAAGAAATGAGCAGTTCTTC
TRBV10-3,-,TRBJ2-7,16,-,CAISESRTPVSYEQYF,TGTGCCATCAGTGAGTCGAGGACACCTGTATCCTACGAGCAGTACTTC
TRBV6-1,-,TRBJ2-3,17,-,CASSEVWQGGPTDTQYF,TGTGCCAGCAGTGAAGTGTGGCAGGGAGGTCCCACAGATACGCAGTATTTT
TRBV2,-,TRBJ1-1,14,-,CASTLDTVNTEAFF,TGTGCCAGCACCCTGGACACCGTGAACACTGAAGCTTTCTTT
TRBV11-2,-,TRBJ2-7,14,-,CASSLGSRGGEQYF,TGTGCCAGCAGCTTGGGCTCCCGTGGTGGAGAGCAGTACTTC
TRBV2,-,TRBJ2-7,15,-,CASSPDMTGSYEQYF,TGTGCCAGCAGTCCCGACATGACAGGAAGCTACGAGCAGTACTTC
TRBV28,TRBD1,TRBJ1-2,14,-,CASSFLTGGYGYTF,TGTGCCAGCAGTTTCCTGACAGGGGGATATGGCTACACCTTC
TRBV9,-,TRBJ2-1,15,-,CASSVAGTLRNEQFF,TGTGCCAGCAGCGTAGCGGGGACACTTAGGAATGAGCAGTTCTTC
TRBV7-9,TRBD1,TRBJ2-1,16,-,CASSLSDRDGGNEQFF,TGTGCCAGCAGCCTATCGGACAGGGACGGGGGCAATGAGCAGTTCTTC
TRBV27,-,TRBJ2-3,15,-,CASSRRGGVTDTQYF,TGTGCCAGCAGTAGGCGGGGTGGGGTAACAGATACGCAGTATTTT
TRBV28,-,TRBJ2-1,18,-,CASSLRPGRPGLVDEQFF,TGTGCCAGCAGTCTACGACCAGGGAGGCCGGGATTAGTGGATGAGCAGTTCTTC
TRBV14,TRBD1,TRBJ1-1,15,-,CASSQGGRDRGQAFF,TGTGCCAGCAGCCAAGGGGGCCGGGACAGGGGGCAAGCTTTCTTT
TRBV28,-,TRBJ1-5,17,-,CASSLGPRINSNQPQHF,TGTGCCAGCAGTTTAGGGCCCAGGATCAATAGCAATCAGCCCCAGCATTTT
TRBV6-5,-,TRBJ1-2,14,-,CASRIQGEEYGYTF,TGTGCCAGCAGGATACAGGGAGAGGAGTACGGCTACACCTTC
TRBV9,TRBD1,TRBJ1-5,15,-,CASSSKGQANQPQHF,TGTGCCAGCAGCTCGAAAGGACAGGCCAATCAGCCCCAGCATTTT
TRBV7-3,-,TRBJ2-1,13,-,CASSGSGYNEQFF,TGTGCCAGCAGCGGGAGTGGTTACAATGAGCAGTTCTTC
TRBV5-4,-,TRBJ2-7,14,-,CASSLGLPTYEQYF,TGTGCCAGCAGCTTGGGCTTGCCCACCTACGAGCAGTACTTC
TRBV25-1,-,TRBJ2-3,13,-,CASSEYDSHTQYF,TGTGCCAGCAGTGAATATGACAGCCATACGCAGTATTTT
TRBV19,TRBD1,TRBJ2-2,17,few,CASTTTPGQGYTGELFF,TGTGCCAGTACCACTACACCGGGACAGGGATACACCGGGGAGCTGTTTTTT
TRBV5-4,TRBD1,TRBJ2-5,14,-,CASSSRTGAETQYF,TGTGCCAGCAGCTCCCGGACAGGGGCGGAGACCCAGTACTTC
TRBV28,-,TRBJ2-1,13,-,CASSLFTGNEQFF,TGTGCCAGCAGTTTATTCACAGGGAATGAGCAGTTCTTC
TRBV5-1,TRBD2,TRBJ2-2,16,-,CASSPPGLANTGELFF,TGCGCCAGCAGCCCCCCGGGACTAGCGAACACCGGGGAGCTGTTTTTT
TRBV11-2,-,TRBJ2-5,15,-,CASSSTEKRRETQYF,TGTGCCAGCAGCTCGACAGAAAAGAGGCGAGAGACCCAGTACTTC
TRBV6-1,-,TRBJ2-7,15,-,CASSWPVQGDYEQYF,TGTGCCAGCAGTTGGCCGGTACAGGGAGACTACGAGCAGTACTTC
TRBV9,TRBD2,TRBJ2-1,15,-,CASSEAGVGYNEQFF,TGTGCCAGCAGCGAAGCGGGAGTAGGGTACAATGAGCAGTTCTTC